This TCR beta chain was sequenced in a study of cytomegalovirus exposure and HLA in healthy donors. Findings and caveats of the study: A missense variant in DCLRE1C was later tied to TCR beta V- and J-gene trimming. A later analysis appeared to link common viral pathogens to several of the most significant clusters. According to an earlier analysis, most TCR beta V segments yielded productive rearrangements about 90% or about 30% of the time. The majority of CMV-associated TCR beta chains were reported as apparently HLA-restricted in a later analysis.

In the PCR, 60 Vbeta and 13 Jbeta primers were used. TCRdb's copy holds only in-frame clones and misses some; the assay was immunoSEQ multiplex PCR. The sample lists 200,000 or so clones, 65% to 85% occurring once. About this clone: The antigen is not known.

The CDR3 runs 15 residues. Germline V gene lookup returns CDR1 SGHRS and CDR2 YFSETQ. With 4 bases removed from V and 5 bases from J, the gap between germline ends came to 15 bases. The TCR sequence derives from a middle-aged man in good health and CMV-seronegative. The rearrangement links TRBV5-1 to TRBJ1-4; D gene uncertain. The source material was PBMCs. The CDR3 reads CASSNGGPGNEKLFF. CDR3 bases: TGCGCCAGCAGCAATGGAGGACCGGGGAATGAAAAACTGTTTTTT. Filled out from reference TRBV5-1 and TRBJ1-4, the complete variable domain reads KAGVTQTPRYLIKTRGQQVTLSCSPISGHRSVSWYQQTPGQGLQFLFEYFSETQRNKGNFPGRFSGRQFSNSRSEMNVSTLELGDSALYLCASSNGGPGNEKLFFGSGTQLSVL.